Listed below are T cell receptor beta chains from one sample, sequenced in a study of cytomegalovirus exposure and HLA in healthy donors. The method was immunoSEQ multiplex PCR; TCRdb's version includes in-frame clones alone and lacks a portion of them. The table has 170,000 or so clones, about four fifths seen once. Sequenced sample: PBMCs. These receptors came from a man aged 30-40 years in good health and CMV-seropositive. CDR3s include the opening cysteine and the closing phenylalanine or tryptophan. D genes are given only for firm matches. Not all rows give a size; the values are once, few, many and, for expanded clones, a class.

clone size: once; D gene: NA; V gene: TRBV5-1; J gene: TRBJ2-3; CDR3 DNA: TGCGCCAGCAGCTTCCGACGGGCAGGGCGGTCCCTACCCACAGATACGCAGTATTTT; CDR3 protein: CASSFRRAGRSLPTDTQYF
clone size: NA; D gene: TRBD1; V gene: TRBV6-5; J gene: TRBJ2-5; CDR3 DNA: TGTGCCAGCAGCTACCGGACAGGGAGAGAGACCCAGTACTTC; CDR3 protein: CASSYRTGRETQYF
clone size: NA; D gene: NA; V gene: TRBV25-1; J gene: TRBJ1-1; CDR3 DNA: TGTGCCAGCAGCGCTCGGGGGTCGGCTGAAGCTTTCTTT; CDR3 protein: CASSARGSAEAFF
clone size: NA; D gene: NA; V gene: TRBV5-6; J gene: TRBJ2-6; CDR3 DNA: TGTGCCAGCAGCTTGGCGATCGGCTCTGGGGCCAACGTCCTGACTTTC; CDR3 protein: CASSLAIGSGANVLTF
clone size: NA; D gene: TRBD1; V gene: TRBV7-9; J gene: TRBJ1-1; CDR3 DNA: TGTGCCAGCAGCTACCCCAGACAGGGGAACACTGAAGCTTTCTTT; CDR3 protein: CASSYPRQGNTEAFF
clone size: NA; D gene: NA; V gene: TRBV20-1; J gene: TRBJ1-4; CDR3 DNA: TGCAGTGCTAGAGATCAGGGAAAACTGTTTTTT; CDR3 protein: CSARDQGKLFF
clone size: once; D gene: NA; V gene: TRBV27; J gene: TRBJ2-7; CDR3 DNA: TGTGCCAGCAGCCGCGGGCCCTCCTACGAGCAGTACTTC; CDR3 protein: CASSRGPSYEQYF
clone size: NA; D gene: NA; V gene: TRBV9; J gene: TRBJ2-7; CDR3 DNA: TGTGCCAGCAGCGTAGGTCCCGACAGTTCCTACGAGCAGTACTTC; CDR3 protein: CASSVGPDSSYEQYF
clone size: NA; D gene: TRBD1; V gene: TRBV23-1; J gene: TRBJ2-3; CDR3 DNA: TGCGCCAGCAGTCAACAGGGACAGTCAAGAACAGATACGCAGTATTTT; CDR3 protein: CASSQQGQSRTDTQYF
clone size: NA; D gene: NA; V gene: TRBV18; J gene: TRBJ2-3; CDR3 DNA: TGTGCCAGCTCACGGGTAGATCGAGGGACAGATACGCAGTATTTT; CDR3 protein: CASSRVDRGTDTQYF
clone size: NA; D gene: NA; V gene: TRBV27; J gene: TRBJ2-7; CDR3 DNA: TGTGCCAGCAGTCTCGTCTCGGGACACTACGAGCAGTACTTC; CDR3 protein: CASSLVSGHYEQYF
clone size: NA; D gene: TRBD1; V gene: TRBV6-5; J gene: TRBJ2-1; CDR3 DNA: TGTGCCAGCAGGGGGGCGGGACAGGGCTACAATGAGCAGTTCTTC; CDR3 protein: CASRGAGQGYNEQFF
clone size: NA; D gene: TRBD1; V gene: TRBV7-2; J gene: TRBJ1-5; CDR3 DNA: TGTGCCAGCAGCTTGACAGGGGGAAGCAATCAGCCCCAGCATTTT; CDR3 protein: CASSLTGGSNQPQHF
clone size: few; D gene: NA; V gene: TRBV29-1; J gene: TRBJ1-5; CDR3 DNA: TGCAGCGTTGAAGAAGCGGGGGGACCCCAGCATTTT; CDR3 protein: CSVEEAGGPQHF
clone size: NA; D gene: NA; V gene: TRBV7-3; J gene: TRBJ2-3; CDR3 DNA: TGTGCCAGCAGCTTATTAGGGTCGGGTAGCGCAGATACGCAGTATTTT; CDR3 protein: CASSLLGSGSADTQYF
clone size: NA; D gene: NA; V gene: TRBV25-1; J gene: TRBJ1-5; CDR3 DNA: TGTGCCAGCAGCCCAGGCATCAATCAGCCCCAGCATTTT; CDR3 protein: CASSPGINQPQHF
clone size: NA; D gene: TRBD1; V gene: TRBV29-1; J gene: TRBJ1-1; CDR3 DNA: TGCAGCTTCCGGGACAGGGGGAACACTGAAGCTTTCTTT; CDR3 protein: CSFRDRGNTEAFF
clone size: NA; D gene: NA; V gene: TRBV13; J gene: TRBJ2-1; CDR3 DNA: TGTGCCAGCAGCCCCCCTAGAAACAATGAGCAGTTCTTC; CDR3 protein: CASSPPRNNEQFF
clone size: NA; D gene: NA; V gene: TRBV6-6; J gene: TRBJ2-4; CDR3 DNA: TGTGCCAGCAGTTACGGGCCGGATAGTTCCAGGCACTTC; CDR3 protein: CASSYGPDSSRHF
clone size: NA; D gene: TRBD2; V gene: TRBV5-1; J gene: TRBJ2-1; CDR3 DNA: TGCGCCAGCAGCAAGGGACTAGCGGGAGACCTCAGCTCCTACAATGAGCAGTTCTTC; CDR3 protein: CASSKGLAGDLSSYNEQFF
clone size: NA; D gene: NA; V gene: TRBV23-1; J gene: TRBJ2-2; CDR3 DNA: TGCGCCAGAAGGACAGTCGCGAACACCGGGGAGCTGTTTTTT; CDR3 protein: CARRTVANTGELFF
clone size: few; D gene: NA; V gene: TRBV5-1; J gene: TRBJ2-3; CDR3 DNA: TGCGCCAGCAGCTTGAATCGGGATTACACAGATACGCAGTATTTT; CDR3 protein: CASSLNRDYTDTQYF
clone size: NA; D gene: NA; V gene: TRBV19; J gene: TRBJ1-1; CDR3 DNA: TGTGCCAGTAGTGCAAGATCCGGGGACACTGAAGCTTTCTTT; CDR3 protein: CASSARSGDTEAFF
clone size: NA; D gene: NA; V gene: TRBV4-1; J gene: TRBJ1-4; CDR3 DNA: TGCGCCAGCAGCCAAGAAGGCGGGCAGTTGAGGGAAAAACTGTTTTTT; CDR3 protein: CASSQEGGQLREKLFF
clone size: few; D gene: TRBD1; V gene: TRBV30; J gene: TRBJ2-1; CDR3 DNA: TGTGCCTGGGGACAGGGGGGGCAGTTCTTC; CDR3 protein: CAWGQGGQFF
clone size: NA; D gene: TRBD2; V gene: TRBV4-3; J gene: TRBJ2-7; CDR3 DNA: TGCGCCAGCAGCCAAGACCTCCCTGCGGGGGGGCGGTCCGAGCAGTACTTC; CDR3 protein: CASSQDLPAGGRSEQYF
clone size: NA; D gene: NA; V gene: TRBV30; J gene: TRBJ1-1; CDR3 DNA: TGTGCCTGGAGTGCCCAAGCGAACACTGAAGCTTTCTTT; CDR3 protein: CAWSAQANTEAFF
clone size: NA; D gene: NA; V gene: TRBV7-3; J gene: TRBJ1-3; CDR3 DNA: TGTGCCAGCAGCTCGACAGCGTCCTCTGGAAACACCATATATTTT; CDR3 protein: CASSSTASSGNTIYF
clone size: NA; D gene: TRBD1; V gene: TRBV7-2; J gene: TRBJ1-2; CDR3 DNA: TGTGCCAGCAGCGCGAGGGGACAGGGCGTTAACTATGGCTACACCTTC; CDR3 protein: CASSARGQGVNYGYTF
clone size: few; D gene: TRBD2; V gene: TRBV11-3; J gene: TRBJ2-1; CDR3 DNA: TGTGCCAGCAGCTTTGGGGAGGGTGCCCACAATGAGCAGTTCTTC; CDR3 protein: CASSFGEGAHNEQFF
clone size: NA; D gene: TRBD1; V gene: TRBV2; J gene: TRBJ2-7; CDR3 DNA: TGTGCCAGCAACCCAAGGACAGGGTGGTACGAGCAGTACTTC; CDR3 protein: CASNPRTGWYEQYF
clone size: NA; D gene: NA; V gene: TRBV5-4; J gene: TRBJ2-7; CDR3 DNA: TGTGCCAGCAGCGGAAACAGGGAGTCCTCCTACGAGCAGTACTTC; CDR3 protein: CASSGNRESSYEQYF
clone size: NA; D gene: NA; V gene: TRBV27; J gene: TRBJ2-7; CDR3 DNA: TGTGCCAGCAGTTTAAATAAGGGGTTGCAGTACTTC; CDR3 protein: CASSLNKGLQYF
clone size: few; D gene: TRBD1; V gene: TRBV5-1; J gene: TRBJ1-2; CDR3 DNA: TGCGCCAGCAGCTTGGGTGGACAGGGGGCAGGCTATGGCTACACCTTC; CDR3 protein: CASSLGGQGAGYGYTF
clone size: NA; D gene: TRBD1; V gene: TRBV10-1; J gene: TRBJ1-2; CDR3 DNA: TGCGCCAGCAGTGAGAGAACAGGGGGCGGCTATGGCTACACCTTC; CDR3 protein: CASSERTGGGYGYTF
clone size: NA; D gene: NA; V gene: TRBV6-1; J gene: TRBJ1-5; CDR3 DNA: TGTGCCAGCACCCCCCGTAGCAATCAGCCCCAGCATTTT; CDR3 protein: CASTPRSNQPQHF
clone size: NA; D gene: NA; V gene: TRBV11-2; J gene: TRBJ2-5; CDR3 DNA: TGTGCCAGCAGCTTAGAACAGGGTCAAGAGACCCAGTACTTC; CDR3 protein: CASSLEQGQETQYF
clone size: NA; D gene: TRBD2; V gene: TRBV6-1; J gene: TRBJ2-5; CDR3 DNA: TGTGCCAGCAGTGAAGAAGCGGGAGGGGGGGAGACCCAGTACTTC; CDR3 protein: CASSEEAGGGETQYF
clone size: NA; D gene: TRBD1; V gene: TRBV7-6; J gene: TRBJ2-7; CDR3 DNA: TGTGCCAGCAGCCAATGGACAGGGCGCGGCGAGCAGTACTTC; CDR3 protein: CASSQWTGRGEQYF
clone size: NA; D gene: NA; V gene: TRBV5-1; J gene: TRBJ2-3; CDR3 DNA: TGCGCCAGCAGCCATGGACTCCTGGGAGATACGCAGTATTTT; CDR3 protein: CASSHGLLGDTQYF
clone size: NA; D gene: TRBD1; V gene: TRBV11-3; J gene: TRBJ1-1; CDR3 DNA: TGTGCCAGCAGCCAAATTTCCGGGACAGGGAAAACTGAAGCTTTCTTT; CDR3 protein: CASSQISGTGKTEAFF